This T cell receptor (beta chain) was identified during a study of T-cell reconstitution after alpha-beta-depleted transplantation in children. This clonotype was found a few times. In germline, CDR1 is MNHEY, CDR2 SVGAGI. V was trimmed by 2 bases and J by 7 bases, leaving 5 bases between them. The length of the CDR3 is 11 residues. Molecular barcoding with unique molecular identifiers was used for the TCRbeta library. MiXCR, run by TCRdb on the PCR reads, gives a single entry per CDR3 protein. This repertoire shows more than 450,000 distinct CDR3 sequences, about 18% found once; its top ten account for over 3%.

The material was PBMCs from the stem cell graft donor, obtained from the stem cell graft. The gene calls are TRBV6-5 and TRBJ2-5; a weak D match, TRBD2 (5 bases). This TCR was recovered from a human donor who donated a stem cell graft to a child with acute lymphoblastic leukemia. The CDR3 reads CASSYEGTQYF. CDR3 sequence (DNA): TGTGCCAGCAGTTACGAGGGGACCCAGTACTTC.